This T cell receptor (beta chain) was found in a study of cytomegalovirus exposure and HLA in healthy donors. V lost 5 bases, J lost 4 bases, and 2 bases stayed unmatched. Germline-derived CDR1 and CDR2 are LNHDA and SQIVND (reference sequence). This CDR3 comprises 14 residues. General observations from the study: Segments of the TCR beta V type were, in most cases, productive about 87% or about 30% of the time in an earlier analysis.

A word on this clone: Antigen specificity is unknown.

Primers for the PCR totalled 60 Vbeta and 13 Jbeta. The protocol was immunoSEQ multiplex PCR, while the TCRdb copy is restricted to in-frame clones and leaves out a portion. The sample lists 85,000 to 100,000 clones, 70% to 80% occurring once. The receptor's source is a male donor in good health and CMV-seropositive. Sequenced material: PBMCs. The chain has TRBV19 and TRBJ2-7; 13 bases map to TRBD2. DNA for the CDR3: TGTGCCAGTAGTCAGGGACTAGCGGGGTACGAGCAGTACTTC. Amino acid sequence: CASSQGLAGYEQYF.